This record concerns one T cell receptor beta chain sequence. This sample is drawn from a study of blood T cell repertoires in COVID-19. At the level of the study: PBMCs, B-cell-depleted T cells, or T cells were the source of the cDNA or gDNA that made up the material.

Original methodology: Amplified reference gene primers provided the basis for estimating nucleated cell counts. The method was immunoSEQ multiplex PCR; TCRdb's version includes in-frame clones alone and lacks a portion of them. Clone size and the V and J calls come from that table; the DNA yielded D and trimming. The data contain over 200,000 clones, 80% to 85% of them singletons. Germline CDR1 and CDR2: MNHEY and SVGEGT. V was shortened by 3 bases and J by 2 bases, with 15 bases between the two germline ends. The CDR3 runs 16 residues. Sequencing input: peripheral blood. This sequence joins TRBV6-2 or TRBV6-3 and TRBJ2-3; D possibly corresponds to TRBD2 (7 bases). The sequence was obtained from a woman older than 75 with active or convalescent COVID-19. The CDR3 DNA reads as TGTGCCAGCAGTTATGCGCGGGGGCAATCCACAGATACGCAGTATTTT. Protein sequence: CASSYARGQSTDTQYF.